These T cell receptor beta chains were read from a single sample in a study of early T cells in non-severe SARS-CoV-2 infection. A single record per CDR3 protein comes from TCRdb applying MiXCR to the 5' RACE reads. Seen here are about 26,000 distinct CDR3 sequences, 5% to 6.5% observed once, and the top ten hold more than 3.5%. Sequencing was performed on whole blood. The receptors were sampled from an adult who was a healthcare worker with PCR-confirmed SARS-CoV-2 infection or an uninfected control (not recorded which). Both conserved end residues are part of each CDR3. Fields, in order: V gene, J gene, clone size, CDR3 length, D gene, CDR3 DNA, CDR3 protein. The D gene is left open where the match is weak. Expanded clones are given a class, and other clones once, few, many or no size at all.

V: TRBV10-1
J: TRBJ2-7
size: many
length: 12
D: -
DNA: TGCGCCAGCAGTGAGAGTTCGTACGAGCAGTACTTC
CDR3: CASSESSYEQYF

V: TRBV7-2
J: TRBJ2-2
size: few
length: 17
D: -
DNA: TGTGCCAGCAGCGTAAGCGGTGCCTACGCGAACACCGGGGAGCTGTTTTTT
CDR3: CASSVSGAYANTGELFF

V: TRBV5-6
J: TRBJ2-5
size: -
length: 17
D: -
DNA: TGTGCCAGCAGCTTGGTTTCCCCAAGGGGCATGGTAGAGACCCAGTACTTC
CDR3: CASSLVSPRGMVETQYF

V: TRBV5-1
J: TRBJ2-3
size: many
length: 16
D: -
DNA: TGCGCCAGCAGCTTGGGTGAGCACGCAAAGACAGATACGCAGTATTTT
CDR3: CASSLGEHAKTDTQYF

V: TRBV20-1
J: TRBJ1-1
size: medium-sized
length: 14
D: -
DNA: TGCAGTGCTCGGCATCCAGGACAGATCGCTGAAGCTTTCTTT
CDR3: CSARHPGQIAEAFF

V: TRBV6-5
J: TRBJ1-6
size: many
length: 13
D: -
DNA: TGTGCCAGCAGTCGGGGGTCTAATTCACCCCTCCACTTT
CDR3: CASSRGSNSPLHF

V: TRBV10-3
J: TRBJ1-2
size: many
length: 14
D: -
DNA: TGTGCCATCAGTGGCAAGGGAACGAGCTATGGCTACACCTTC
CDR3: CAISGKGTSYGYTF

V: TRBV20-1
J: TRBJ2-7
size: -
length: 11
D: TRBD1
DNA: TGCAGTGCTTCAGGGGGCTTCGAGCAGTACTTC
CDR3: CSASGGFEQYF

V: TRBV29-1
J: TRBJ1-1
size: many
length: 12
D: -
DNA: TGCAGCGTTTTGAGGGGTTACACTGAAGCTTTCTTT
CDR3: CSVLRGYTEAFF

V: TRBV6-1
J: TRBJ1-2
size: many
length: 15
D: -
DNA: TGTGCCAGCAGTGAAGTCGAGGAAGCTAACTATGGCTACACCTTC
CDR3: CASSEVEEANYGYTF

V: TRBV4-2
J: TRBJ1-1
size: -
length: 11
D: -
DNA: TGTGCCAGCAGCCAGGGCCCTGAAGCTTTCTTT
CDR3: CASSQGPEAFF

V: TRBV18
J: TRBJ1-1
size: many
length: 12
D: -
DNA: TGTGCCAGCCTTTCAGACAGGACTGAAGCTTTCTTT
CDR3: CASLSDRTEAFF

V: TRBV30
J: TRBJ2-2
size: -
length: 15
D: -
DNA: TGTGCCTGGAGTAACAGGGTTCTGAGCACCGGGGAGCTGTTTTTT
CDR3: CAWSNRVLSTGELFF

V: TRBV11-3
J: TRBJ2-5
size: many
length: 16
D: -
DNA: TGTGCCAGCAGCTTAGGAATTCGGACAGAACAAGAGACCCAGTACTTC
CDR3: CASSLGIRTEQETQYF

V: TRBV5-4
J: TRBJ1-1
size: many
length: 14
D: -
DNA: TGTGCCAGCAGCTCCGGGGGGTTCGCGCCTGAAGCTTTCTTT
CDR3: CASSSGGFAPEAFF

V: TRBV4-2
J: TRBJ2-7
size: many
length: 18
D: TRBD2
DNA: TGTGCCAGCAGCCCTGTGACTAGCGGACGCTCATTAAACTACGAGCAGTACTTC
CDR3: CASSPVTSGRSLNYEQYF

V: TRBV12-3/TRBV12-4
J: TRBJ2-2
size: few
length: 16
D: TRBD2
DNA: TGTGCCAGCAGTCAGGGACTAGCGGGAGGACCCGGGGAGCTGTTTTTT
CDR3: CASSQGLAGGPGELFF

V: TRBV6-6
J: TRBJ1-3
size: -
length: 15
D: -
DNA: TGTGCCAGCAGTACCAGGCAGTTTTCTGGAAACACCATATATTTT
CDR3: CASSTRQFSGNTIYF

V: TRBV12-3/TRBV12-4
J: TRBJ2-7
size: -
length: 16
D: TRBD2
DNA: TGTGCCAGCAGTTTGGGTAGCGGGGGGTTCTCCTACGAGCAGTACTTC
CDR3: CASSLGSGGFSYEQYF

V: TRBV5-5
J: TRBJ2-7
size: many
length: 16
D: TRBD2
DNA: TGTGCCAGCAGCTTGGCCGAGCGGGGGAAGCTTTACGAGCAGTACTTC
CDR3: CASSLAERGKLYEQYF

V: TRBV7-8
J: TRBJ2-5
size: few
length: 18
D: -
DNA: TGTGCCAGCAGCTTCCCCACTCCCCCGACAGGCCACCAAGAGACCCAGTACTTC
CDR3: CASSFPTPPTGHQETQYF

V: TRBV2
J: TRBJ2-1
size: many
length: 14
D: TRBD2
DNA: TGTGCCAGCAGTGCCGGGACTAGCTTCGGTGAGCAGTTCTTC
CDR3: CASSAGTSFGEQFF

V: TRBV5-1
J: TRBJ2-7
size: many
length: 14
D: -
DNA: TGCGCCAGCAGCGCCGGTTGGGGGATCGACGAGCAGTACTTC
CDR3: CASSAGWGIDEQYF

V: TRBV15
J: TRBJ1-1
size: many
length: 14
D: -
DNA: TGTGCCACCAGCAGAATTGGGGGGAACACTGAAGCTTTCTTT
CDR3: CATSRIGGNTEAFF

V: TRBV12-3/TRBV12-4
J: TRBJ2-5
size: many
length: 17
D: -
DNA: TGTGCCAGCAGCCTAAATCCCTATCGGGACACAAGAGAGACCCAGTACTTC
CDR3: CASSLNPYRDTRETQYF

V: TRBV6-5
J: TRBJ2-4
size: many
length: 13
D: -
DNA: TGTGCCAGCACCCCGGCTTTCAAAAACATTCAGTACTTC
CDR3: CASTPAFKNIQYF

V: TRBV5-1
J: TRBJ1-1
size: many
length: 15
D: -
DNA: TGCGCCAGCAGCTTGGGAGGGGAGGAGAACACTGAAGCTTTCTTT
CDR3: CASSLGGEENTEAFF

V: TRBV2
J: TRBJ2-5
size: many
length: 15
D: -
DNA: TGTGCCAGCAGTGGGACGACAGGAGGGCAAGAGACCCAGTACTTC
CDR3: CASSGTTGGQETQYF

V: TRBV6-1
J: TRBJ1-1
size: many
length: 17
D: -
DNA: TGTGCCAGCAGTGACATGGGGTTTGGTGGTATGAACACTGAAGCTTTCTTT
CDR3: CASSDMGFGGMNTEAFF

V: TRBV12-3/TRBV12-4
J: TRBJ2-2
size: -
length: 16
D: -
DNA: TGTGCCAGCAGTTTCTCGGGGACTCGAAGCACCGGGGAGCTGTTTTTT
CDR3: CASSFSGTRSTGELFF

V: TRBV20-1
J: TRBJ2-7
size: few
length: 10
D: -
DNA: TGCAGTGCTAGGGGTTACGAGCAGTACTTC
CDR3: CSARGYEQYF